Listed below are T cell receptor beta chains from one sample, sequenced in a study of cytomegalovirus exposure and HLA in healthy donors. Profiling relied on immunoSEQ multiplex PCR, and the TCRdb table lists in-frame clones only, not all of them. The data contain 150,000 or so clones, about 86% of them singletons. The sequencing input was PBMCs. The source of these receptors is a human donor in good health. CDR3s leave out the opening cysteine and the closing phenylalanine or tryptophan.

j_call: TRBJ1-5
v_call: TRBV19
cdr3_aa: ASTLFRSNQPQH

j_call: TRBJ2-7
v_call: TRBV28
cdr3_aa: ASSPQQGSSEQY

j_call: TRBJ2-5
v_call: TRBV28
cdr3_aa: ASSLFDERPLGGQETQY

j_call: TRBJ2-7
v_call: TRBV7-8
cdr3_aa: ASSLEGLAGGIGEYEQY

j_call: TRBJ2-3
v_call: TRBV7-2
cdr3_aa: ASSLVAASTDTQY

j_call: TRBJ1-2
v_call: TRBV19
cdr3_aa: ASSQTGNYGYT

j_call: TRBJ2-1
v_call: TRBV13
cdr3_aa: ASSFHYQGLALLPDNEQF

j_call: TRBJ1-1
v_call: TRBV18
cdr3_aa: ASSPSYRDTEAF

j_call: TRBJ2-2
v_call: TRBV18
cdr3_aa: ASSPRLTGELF

j_call: TRBJ2-1
v_call: TRBV2
cdr3_aa: ASNQGGLDEQF

j_call: TRBJ1-5
v_call: TRBV7-2
cdr3_aa: ASSGSRGRGTSNQPQH

j_call: TRBJ1-6
v_call: TRBV27
cdr3_aa: ASSRPGTAYSPLH

j_call: TRBJ1-4
v_call: TRBV5-1
cdr3_aa: ASSLASGSSSGEKLF

j_call: TRBJ2-3
v_call: TRBV14
cdr3_aa: ASSQDSAGVSTDTQY

j_call: TRBJ2-7
v_call: TRBV6-1
cdr3_aa: ASSEPGPGMRRLDAEQY

j_call: TRBJ1-2
v_call: TRBV5-4
cdr3_aa: ASSLQLGANYGYT

j_call: TRBJ1-4
v_call: TRBV27
cdr3_aa: ASRLTGTGKLF

j_call: TRBJ1-6
v_call: TRBV5-4
cdr3_aa: ASSFQGGNSPLH

j_call: TRBJ1-1
v_call: TRBV7-9
cdr3_aa: ASSLPQGSDTEAF

j_call: TRBJ1-1
v_call: TRBV9
cdr3_aa: ASSVGGSTEAF

j_call: TRBJ1-5
v_call: TRBV19
cdr3_aa: ASSVGQGPGQPQH

j_call: TRBJ2-1
v_call: TRBV27
cdr3_aa: ASSSDRVLRNEQF

j_call: TRBJ1-2
v_call: TRBV4-1
cdr3_aa: ASSHLDSPRDYGYT

j_call: TRBJ1-2
v_call: TRBV28
cdr3_aa: ASSSPGQGNYGYT